The present entry profiles one T cell receptor beta chain with its context. Its antigen is as yet unknown. V lost 3 bases and J lost 8, with 4 bases in between. The CDR3 has 11 residues. CDR1 SGHNT and CDR2 YENEEA come from the germline V gene. The data are from a study of CD8+CD57+ T cells in acquired aplastic anemia. General study findings and limits: Over 25 shared CD8+ CDR3s appeared highly expressed within patients' immunodominant clones.

TCR beta VDJ and CDR3 were profiled, and genomic DNA was the template. Using its own MiXCR run on the reads, TCRdb lists one record per CDR3 protein. The repertoire holds about 190,000 distinct CDR3 sequences, with roughly half as singletons. The receptor was isolated from a human donor in good health, serving as a control. The chain combines TRBV11-3 with TRBJ1-4, with D unclear. Sequencing input: sorted CD4+, CD8+, or CD8+CD57+ T cells (not recorded which) from PBMCs. The CDR3 reads CASSLDEKLFF. CDR3 DNA: TGTGCCAGCAGCTTGGACGAAAAACTGTTTTTT.